Shown below are 5 T cell receptor beta chains from a single sample sequenced in a study of shared clonotypes between healthy human individuals. TCRdb's table, derived via immunoSEQ multiplex PCR, lists solely in-frame clones and lacks some. The data contain 100,000 to 120,000 clones, around 73% of them singletons. The sample consisted of memory CD8+ T cells sorted from blood. Sample subset: CD45RO+ cells pooled with CCR7-negative TemRA cells. The receptors stem from a young woman in good health.

J is TRBJ1-5 and V is TRBV7-8; D is perhaps TRBD1 (5 bases). The CDR3 is made up of 13 amino acids. Trimming took off 6 bases at V and 6 bases at J, with 12 bases between the two ends. The germline V gene has CDR1 SGHVS and CDR2 FQNEAQ. CDR3 protein: CASSPGLGQPQHF. CDR3 coding DNA: TGTGCCAGCAGTCCAGGGTTGGGTCAGCCCCAGCATTTT. Combining the CDR3 with reference TRBV7-8 and TRBJ1-5 gives the whole variable domain GAGVSQSPRYKVAKRGQDVALRCDPISGHVSLFWYQQALGQGPEFLTYFQNEAQLDKSGLPSDRFFAERPEGSVSTLKIQRTQQEDSAVYLCASSPGLGQPQHFGDGTRLSIL.

The chain uses TRBV28 and TRBJ2-7; 12 bases align to TRBD2. CDR3 length: 15 amino acids. CDR1 and CDR2 (germline): MDHEN, SYDVKM. The V and J ends lost 2 bases and 2 bases, in that order; junction bases with no gene match: 1. The CDR3 nucleotides read TGTGCCAGCAGTTTAGGACTAGCGGGGACCTACGAGCAGTACTTC. Translation: CASSLGLAGTYEQYF.

The chain combines TRBV2 with TRBJ2-7; 8 nucleotides align to TRBD1. The CDR3 is made up of 13 amino acids. The germline gives CDR1 SNHLY, CDR2 FYNNEI. V lost 6 bases to trimming and J lost 12 bases; unmatched junction nucleotides: 13. Here the CDR3 reads CASSPLDRVMVYF. For the CDR3, the DNA is TGTGCCAGCAGCCCGTTGGACAGGGTGATGGTGTACTTC.

The CDR3 DNA reads TGTGCCAGCTCACCGACAGGGAAGGACTTTGGCTACACCTTC. This gives the protein CASSPTGKDFGYTF. This chain uses TRBV18 with TRBJ1-2; TRBD1 matches at 7 bases. CDR1 is KGHSH, CDR2 LQKENI, per germline. V shed 3 bases and J 7 bases; nucleotides not matched to a gene: 8. This CDR3 spans 14 amino acids. Full variable domain (missing parts from reference TRBV18 and TRBJ1-2): NAGVMQNPRHLVRRRGQEARLRCSPMKGHSHVYWYRQLPEEGLKFMVYLQKENIIDESGMPKERFSAEFPKEGPSILRIQQVVRGDSAAYFCASSPTGKDFGYTFGSGTRLTVV.

This chain links TRBV14 with TRBJ1-1; TRBD1 might be the D (6 bases). Looked up from germline, CDR1 is SGHDN and CDR2 is FVKESK. The CDR3 is 15 amino acids. V lost 2 bases, J lost 0 bases, and 10 bases lay in between. The CDR3 region has the DNA TGTGCCAGCAGCCAAATGGGGGCGCTGAACACTGAAGCTTTCTTT. Its translation is CASSQMGALNTEAFF.